Listed below are T cell receptor beta chains from one sample, sequenced in a study of blood T cell repertoires in COVID-19. Sequenced by immunoSEQ multiplex PCR; TCRdb stores in-frame clones only, minus some. The table has 450,000 to 500,000 clones, around 87% seen once. Material for sequencing was PBMCs or T cells enriched from blood (not recorded which). The origin of the receptors is a woman in her late teens or twenties who had recovered from COVID-19. Both conserved end residues are part of each CDR3. The D gene is left open where the match is weak. A row's size may be missing; if present it is once, few, many or a size class.

TRBJ1-6 TRBV19 - TRBD1 CASSPGQGKYNSPLHF TGTGCCAGTAGTCCCGGACAGGGCAAGTATAATTCACCCCTCCACTTT
TRBJ1-3 TRBV4-1 - - CASSPSRGNYPLGNTIYF TGCGCCAGCAGCCCGTCCAGGGGCAATTACCCTCTGGGAAACACCATATATTTT
TRBJ2-3 TRBV15 - TRBD1 CATSSGDRASTDTQYF TGTGCCACCAGCAGCGGGGACAGGGCTAGCACAGATACGCAGTATTTT
TRBJ1-2 TRBV4-1 - - CASSPRLGGNYGYTF TGCGCCAGCAGCCCCCGATTGGGGGGTAACTATGGCTACACCTTC
TRBJ1-1 TRBV5-5 - - CASRPDGRNTEAFF TGTGCCAGCAGGCCGGACGGGAGGAACACTGAAGCTTTCTTT
TRBJ1-2 TRBV11-2 - - CASSPSFKTTSYGYTF TGTGCCAGCAGCCCTAGCTTCAAGACCACCAGCTATGGCTACACCTTC
TRBJ2-7 TRBV5-1 once - CASSLRDSPTEQYF TGCGCCAGCAGCCTAAGGGACTCCCCTACAGAGCAGTACTTC
TRBJ1-1 TRBV12-3/TRBV12-4 - TRBD1 CASSSDRAEAFF TGTGCCAGCAGTTCAGACAGGGCTGAAGCTTTCTTT
TRBJ1-4 TRBV28 - TRBD1 CASRMDRGQEKLFF TGTGCCAGCAGGATGGACAGGGGGCAAGAAAAACTGTTTTTT
TRBJ2-7 TRBV5-1 - TRBD1 CASSLTGTGLNEQYF TGCGCCAGCAGCCTTACCGGGACAGGGCTTAACGAGCAGTACTTC
TRBJ2-1 TRBV28 - - CASSLGGVGGYNEQFF TGTGCCAGCAGTTTGGGAGGCGTCGGGGGCTACAATGAGCAGTTCTTC
TRBJ2-1 TRBV30 - TRBD1 CAWGGDSYNEQFF TGTGCCTGGGGTGGGGACAGCTACAATGAGCAGTTCTTC
TRBJ1-1 TRBV5-1 - TRBD1 CASSLQGAEAFF TGCGCCAGCAGCTTGCAGGGGGCTGAAGCTTTCTTT
TRBJ1-1 TRBV6-2/TRBV6-3 - - CASSYLRRLGDTEAFF TGTGCCAGCAGTTACCTCAGGAGGCTTGGGGACACTGAAGCTTTCTTT
TRBJ1-1 TRBV20-1 - - CSARDGRAFF TGCAGTGCTAGAGACGGTAGAGCTTTCTTT
TRBJ1-5 TRBV19 - TRBD1 CASDRGNRANQPQHF TGTGCCAGCGACAGGGGCAACAGGGCTAATCAGCCCCAGCATTTT
TRBJ2-1 TRBV7-2 - TRBD1 CASSYRGRERYEQFF TGTGCCAGCAGCTACAGGGGGCGCGAAAGGTATGAGCAGTTCTTC
TRBJ1-1 TRBV11-2 - TRBD1 CASSLKIGTVNTEAFF TGTGCCAGCAGCTTAAAAATCGGGACAGTGAACACTGAAGCTTTCTTT
TRBJ2-5 TRBV5-4 once - CASSSGGGWERLQETQYF TGTGCCAGCAGCTCTGGCGGAGGTTGGGAGCGACTCCAAGAGACCCAGTACTTC
TRBJ2-5 TRBV27 - - CASSGGGYQETQYF TGTGCCAGCAGTGGAGGGGGCTACCAAGAGACCCAGTACTTC
TRBJ1-1 TRBV23-1 few - CASSPLRSWDTEAFF TGCGCCAGCAGTCCATTAAGGAGTTGGGACACTGAAGCTTTCTTT